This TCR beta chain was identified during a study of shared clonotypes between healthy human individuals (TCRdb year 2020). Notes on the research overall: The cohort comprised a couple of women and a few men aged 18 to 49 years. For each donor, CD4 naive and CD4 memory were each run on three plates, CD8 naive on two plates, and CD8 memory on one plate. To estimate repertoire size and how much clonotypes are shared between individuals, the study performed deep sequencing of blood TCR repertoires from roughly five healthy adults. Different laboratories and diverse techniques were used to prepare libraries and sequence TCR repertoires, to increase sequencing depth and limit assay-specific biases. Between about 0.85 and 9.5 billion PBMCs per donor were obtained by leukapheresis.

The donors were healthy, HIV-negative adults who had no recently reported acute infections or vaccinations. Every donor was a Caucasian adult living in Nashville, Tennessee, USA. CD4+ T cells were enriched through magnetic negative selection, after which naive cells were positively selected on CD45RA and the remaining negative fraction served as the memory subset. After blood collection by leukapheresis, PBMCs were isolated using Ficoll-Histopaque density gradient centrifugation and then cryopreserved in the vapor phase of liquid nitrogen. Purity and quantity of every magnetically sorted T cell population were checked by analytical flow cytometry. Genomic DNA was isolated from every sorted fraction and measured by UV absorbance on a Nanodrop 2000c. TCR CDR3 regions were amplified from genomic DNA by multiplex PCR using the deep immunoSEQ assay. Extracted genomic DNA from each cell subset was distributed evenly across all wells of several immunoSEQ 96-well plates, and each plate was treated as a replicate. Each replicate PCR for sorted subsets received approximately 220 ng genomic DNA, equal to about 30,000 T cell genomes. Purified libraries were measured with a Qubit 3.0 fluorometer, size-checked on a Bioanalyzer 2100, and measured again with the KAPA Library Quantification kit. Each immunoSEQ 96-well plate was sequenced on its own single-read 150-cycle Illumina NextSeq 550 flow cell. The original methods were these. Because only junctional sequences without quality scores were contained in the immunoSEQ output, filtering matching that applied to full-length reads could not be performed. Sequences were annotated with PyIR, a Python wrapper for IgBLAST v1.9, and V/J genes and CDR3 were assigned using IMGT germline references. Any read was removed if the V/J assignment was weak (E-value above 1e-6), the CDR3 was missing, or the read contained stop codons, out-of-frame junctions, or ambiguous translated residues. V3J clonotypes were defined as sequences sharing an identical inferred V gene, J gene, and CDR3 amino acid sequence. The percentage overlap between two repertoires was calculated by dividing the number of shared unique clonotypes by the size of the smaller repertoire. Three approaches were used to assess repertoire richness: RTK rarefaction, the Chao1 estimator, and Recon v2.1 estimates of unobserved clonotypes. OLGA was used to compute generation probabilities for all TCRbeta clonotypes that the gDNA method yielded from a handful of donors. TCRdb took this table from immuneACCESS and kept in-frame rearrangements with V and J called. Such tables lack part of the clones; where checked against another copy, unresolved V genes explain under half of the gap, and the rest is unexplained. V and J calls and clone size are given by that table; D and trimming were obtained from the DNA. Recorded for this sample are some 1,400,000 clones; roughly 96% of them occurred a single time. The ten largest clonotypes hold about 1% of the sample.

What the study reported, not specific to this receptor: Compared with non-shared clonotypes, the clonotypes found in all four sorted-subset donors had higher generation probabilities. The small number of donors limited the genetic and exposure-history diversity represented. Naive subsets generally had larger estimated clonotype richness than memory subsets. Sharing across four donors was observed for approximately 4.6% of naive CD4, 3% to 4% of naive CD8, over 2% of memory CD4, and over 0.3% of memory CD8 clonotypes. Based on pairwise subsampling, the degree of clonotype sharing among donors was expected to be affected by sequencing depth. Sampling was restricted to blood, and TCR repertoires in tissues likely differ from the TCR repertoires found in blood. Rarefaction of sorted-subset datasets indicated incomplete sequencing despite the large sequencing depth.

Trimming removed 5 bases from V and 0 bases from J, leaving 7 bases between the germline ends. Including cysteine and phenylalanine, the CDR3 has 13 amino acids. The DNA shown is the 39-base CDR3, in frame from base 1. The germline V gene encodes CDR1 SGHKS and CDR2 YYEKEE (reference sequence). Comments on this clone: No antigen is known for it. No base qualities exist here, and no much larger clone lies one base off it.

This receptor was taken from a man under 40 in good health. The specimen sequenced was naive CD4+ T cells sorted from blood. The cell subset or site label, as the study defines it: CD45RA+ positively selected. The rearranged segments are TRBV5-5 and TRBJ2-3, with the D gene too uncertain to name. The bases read TGTGCCAGCAGTCACCCAAGCACAGATACGCAGTATTTT. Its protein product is CASSHPSTDTQYF.